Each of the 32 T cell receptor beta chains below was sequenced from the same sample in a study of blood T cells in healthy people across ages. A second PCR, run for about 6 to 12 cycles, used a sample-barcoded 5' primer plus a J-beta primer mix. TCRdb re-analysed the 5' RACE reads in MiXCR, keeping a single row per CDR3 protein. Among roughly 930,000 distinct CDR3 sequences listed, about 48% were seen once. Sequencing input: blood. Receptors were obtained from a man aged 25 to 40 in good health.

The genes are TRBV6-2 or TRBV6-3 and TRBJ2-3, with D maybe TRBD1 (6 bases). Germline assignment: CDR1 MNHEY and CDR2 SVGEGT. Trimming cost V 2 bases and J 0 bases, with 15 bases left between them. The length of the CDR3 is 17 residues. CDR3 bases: TGTGCCAGCAGTTACCCCCCGACAGGACCGAGCACAGATACGCAGTATTTT. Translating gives CASSYPPTGPSTDTQYF.

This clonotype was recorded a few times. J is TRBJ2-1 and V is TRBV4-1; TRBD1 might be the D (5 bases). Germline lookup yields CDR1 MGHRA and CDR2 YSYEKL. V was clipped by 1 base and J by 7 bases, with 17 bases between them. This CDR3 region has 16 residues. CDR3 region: CASSQATGRVGNEQFF. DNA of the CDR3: TGCGCCAGCAGCCAAGCCACCGGCAGGGTGGGTAATGAGCAGTTCTTC.

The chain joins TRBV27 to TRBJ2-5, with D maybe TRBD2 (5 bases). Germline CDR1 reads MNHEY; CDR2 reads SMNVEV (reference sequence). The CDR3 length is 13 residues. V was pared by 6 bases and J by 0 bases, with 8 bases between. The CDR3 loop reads CASRPGDQETQYF. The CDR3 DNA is TGTGCCAGCAGACCCGGGGACCAAGAGACCCAGTACTTC.

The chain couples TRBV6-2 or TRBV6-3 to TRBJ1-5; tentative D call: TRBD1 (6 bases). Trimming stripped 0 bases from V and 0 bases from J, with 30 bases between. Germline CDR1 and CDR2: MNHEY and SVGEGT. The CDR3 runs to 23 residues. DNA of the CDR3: TGTGCCAGCAGTTACTCGATAGCGGGGGAATCGAACCGGGACACCTATAGCAATCAGCCCCAGCATTTT. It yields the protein CASSYSIAGESNRDTYSNQPQHF.

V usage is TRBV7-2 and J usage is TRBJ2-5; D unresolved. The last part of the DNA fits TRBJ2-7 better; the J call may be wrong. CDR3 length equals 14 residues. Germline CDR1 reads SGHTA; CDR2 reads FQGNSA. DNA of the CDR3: TGTGCCAGCAGCTTAGTCGTGAGAACCTACGAGCAGTACTTC. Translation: CASSLVVRTYEQYF.

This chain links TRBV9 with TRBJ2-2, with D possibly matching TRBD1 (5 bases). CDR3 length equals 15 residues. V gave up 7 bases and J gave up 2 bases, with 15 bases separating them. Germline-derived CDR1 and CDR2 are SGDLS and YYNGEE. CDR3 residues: CASEAGHFNTGELFF. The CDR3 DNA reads TGTGCCAGCGAAGCCGGACACTTTAACACCGGGGAGCTGTTTTTT. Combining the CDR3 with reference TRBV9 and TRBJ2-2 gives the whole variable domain DSGVTQTPKHLITATGQRVTLRCSPRSGDLSVYWYQQSLDQGLQFLIQYYNGEERAKGNILERFSAQQFPDLHSELNLSSLELGDSALYFCASEAGHFNTGELFFGEGSRLTVL.

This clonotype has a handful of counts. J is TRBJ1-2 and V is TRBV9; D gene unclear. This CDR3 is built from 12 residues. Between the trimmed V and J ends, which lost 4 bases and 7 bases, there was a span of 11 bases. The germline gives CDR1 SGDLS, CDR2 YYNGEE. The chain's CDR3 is CASSSGPVGYTF. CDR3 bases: TGTGCCAGCAGCTCAGGACCGGTTGGCTACACCTTC.

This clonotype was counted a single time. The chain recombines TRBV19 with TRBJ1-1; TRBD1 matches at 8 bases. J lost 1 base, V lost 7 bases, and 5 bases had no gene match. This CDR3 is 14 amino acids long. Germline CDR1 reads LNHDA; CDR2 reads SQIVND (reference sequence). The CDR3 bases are TGTGCCAGTATCAGGGGGCGAGGGAACACTGAAGCTTTCTTT. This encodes CASIRGRGNTEAFF. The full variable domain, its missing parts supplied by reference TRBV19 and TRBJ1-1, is DGGITQSPKYLFRKEGQNVTLSCEQNLNHDAMYWYRQDPGQGLRLIYYSQIVNDFQKGDIAEGYSVSREKKESFPLTVTSAQKNPTAFYLCASIRGRGNTEAFFGQGTRLTVV.

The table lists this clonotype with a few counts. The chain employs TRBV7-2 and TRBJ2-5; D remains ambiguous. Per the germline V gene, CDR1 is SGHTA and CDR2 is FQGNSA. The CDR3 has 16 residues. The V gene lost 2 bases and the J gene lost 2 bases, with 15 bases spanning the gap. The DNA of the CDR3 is TGTGCCAGCAGCTTATCTGATTCCCGCCGACAAGAGACCCAGTACTTC. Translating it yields CASSLSDSRRQETQYF.

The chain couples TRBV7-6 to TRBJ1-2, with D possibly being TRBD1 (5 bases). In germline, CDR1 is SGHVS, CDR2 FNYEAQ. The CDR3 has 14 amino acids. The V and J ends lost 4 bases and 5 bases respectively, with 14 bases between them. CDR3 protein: CASSSVAGPYGYTF. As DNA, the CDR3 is TGTGCCAGCAGCTCCGTAGCAGGGCCATATGGCTACACCTTC. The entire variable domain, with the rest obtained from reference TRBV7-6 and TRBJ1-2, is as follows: GAGVSQSPRYKVTKRGQDVALRCDPISGHVSLYWYRQALGQGPEFLTYFNYEAQQDKSGLPNDRFSAERPEGSISTLTIQRTEQRDSAMYRCASSSVAGPYGYTFGSGTRLTVV.

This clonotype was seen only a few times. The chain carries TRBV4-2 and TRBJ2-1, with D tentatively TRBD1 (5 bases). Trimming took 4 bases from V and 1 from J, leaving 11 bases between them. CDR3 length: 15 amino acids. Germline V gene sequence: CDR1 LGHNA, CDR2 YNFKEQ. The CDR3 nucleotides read TGTGCCAGCAGCCCTACCCAGGGATCCTACAATGAGCAGTTCTTC. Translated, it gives CASSPTQGSYNEQFF.

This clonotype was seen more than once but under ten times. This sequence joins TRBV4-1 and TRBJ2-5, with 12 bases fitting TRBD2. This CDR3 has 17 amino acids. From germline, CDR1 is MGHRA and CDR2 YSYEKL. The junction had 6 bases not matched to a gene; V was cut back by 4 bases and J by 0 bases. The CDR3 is CASSRTSSGGDQETQYF. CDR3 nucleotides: TGCGCCAGCAGCCGAACATCTAGCGGGGGGGACCAAGAGACCCAGTACTTC.

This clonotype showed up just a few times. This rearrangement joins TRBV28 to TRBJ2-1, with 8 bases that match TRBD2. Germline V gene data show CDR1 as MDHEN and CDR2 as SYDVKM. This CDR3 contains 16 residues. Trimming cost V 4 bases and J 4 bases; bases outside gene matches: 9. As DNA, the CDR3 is TGTGCCAGCAGTTCGGACCCGGCGGGGGGTTACAATGAGCAGTTCTTC. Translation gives CASSSDPAGGYNEQFF.

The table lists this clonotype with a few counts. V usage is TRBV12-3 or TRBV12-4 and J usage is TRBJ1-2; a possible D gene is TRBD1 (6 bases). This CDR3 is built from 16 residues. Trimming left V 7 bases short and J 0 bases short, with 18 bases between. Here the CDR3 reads CASIDYTGPANYGYTF. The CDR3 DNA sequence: TGTGCCAGCATCGATTATACAGGGCCCGCTAACTATGGCTACACCTTC.

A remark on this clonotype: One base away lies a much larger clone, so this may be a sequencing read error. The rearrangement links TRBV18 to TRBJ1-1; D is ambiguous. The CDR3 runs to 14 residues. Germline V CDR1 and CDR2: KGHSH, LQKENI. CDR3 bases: TGTGCCAACTCACCGAACAGCCTGAACACTGAAGCTTTCTTT. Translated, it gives CANSPNSLNTEAFF.

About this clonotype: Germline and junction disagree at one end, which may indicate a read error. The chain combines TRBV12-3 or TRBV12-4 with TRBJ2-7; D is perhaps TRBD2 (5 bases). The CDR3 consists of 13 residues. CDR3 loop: CASSVAGEHEQYF. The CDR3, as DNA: TGTGCCAGCAGTGTAGCCGGGGAACACGAGCAGTACTTC.

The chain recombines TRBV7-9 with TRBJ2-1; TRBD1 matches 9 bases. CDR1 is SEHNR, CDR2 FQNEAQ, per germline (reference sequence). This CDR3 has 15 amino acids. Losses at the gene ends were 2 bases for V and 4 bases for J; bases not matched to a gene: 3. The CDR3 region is CASSLWDREYNEQFF. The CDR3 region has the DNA TGTGCCAGCAGCTTATGGGACAGGGAGTACAATGAGCAGTTCTTC.

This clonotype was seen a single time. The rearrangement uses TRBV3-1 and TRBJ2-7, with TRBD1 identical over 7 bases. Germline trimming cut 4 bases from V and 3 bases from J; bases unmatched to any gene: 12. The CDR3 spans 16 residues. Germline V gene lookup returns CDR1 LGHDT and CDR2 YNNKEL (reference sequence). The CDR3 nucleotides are TGTGCCAGCAGCCGGACCACGGGACAGATCAACTACGAGCAGTACTTC. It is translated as CASSRTTGQINYEQYF.

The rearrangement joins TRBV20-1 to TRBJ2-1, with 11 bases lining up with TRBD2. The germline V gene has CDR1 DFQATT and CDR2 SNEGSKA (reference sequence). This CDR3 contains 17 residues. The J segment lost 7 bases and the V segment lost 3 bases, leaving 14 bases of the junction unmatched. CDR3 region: CSASPQTSGVHLNEQFF. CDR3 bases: TGCAGTGCTAGCCCCCAGACTAGCGGGGTGCATTTGAATGAGCAGTTCTTC.

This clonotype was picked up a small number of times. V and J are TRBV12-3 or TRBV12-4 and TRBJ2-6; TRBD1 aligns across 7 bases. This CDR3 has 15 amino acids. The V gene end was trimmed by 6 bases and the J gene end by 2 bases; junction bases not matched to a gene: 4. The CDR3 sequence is CASSTQGTGANVLTF. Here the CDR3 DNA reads TGTGCCAGCAGCACACAGGGGACTGGGGCCAACGTCCTGACTTTC.

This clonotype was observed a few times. The CDR3 coding sequence is TGCAGCGTCGGCCATGGGAACACCGGGGAGCTGTTTTTT. As protein: CSVGHGNTGELFF. The chain joins TRBV29-1 to TRBJ2-2; D not resolved. This CDR3 spans 13 amino acids. CDR1 is SQVTM, CDR2 ANQGSEA, per germline. V lost 6 bases and J 1 base, leaving 9 bases between the germline ends.

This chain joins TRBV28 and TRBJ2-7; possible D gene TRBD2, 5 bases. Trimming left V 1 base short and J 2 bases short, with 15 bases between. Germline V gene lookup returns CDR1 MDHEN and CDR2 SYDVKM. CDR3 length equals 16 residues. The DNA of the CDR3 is TGTGCCAGCAGTTTATCTCGACTAACGGGGACCTACGAGCAGTACTTC. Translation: CASSLSRLTGTYEQYF.

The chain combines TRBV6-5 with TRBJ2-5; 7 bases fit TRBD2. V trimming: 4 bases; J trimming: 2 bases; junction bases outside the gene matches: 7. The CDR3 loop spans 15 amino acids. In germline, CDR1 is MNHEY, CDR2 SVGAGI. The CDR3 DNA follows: TGTGCCAGCAGTTTTGGACTAGTGGGTCAAGAGACCCAGTACTTC. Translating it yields CASSFGLVGQETQYF.

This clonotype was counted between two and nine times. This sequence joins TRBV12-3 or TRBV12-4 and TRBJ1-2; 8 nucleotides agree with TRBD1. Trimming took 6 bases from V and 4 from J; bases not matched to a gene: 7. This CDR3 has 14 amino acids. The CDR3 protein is CASSRQGSGYGYTF. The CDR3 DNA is TGTGCCAGCAGCAGACAGGGGAGTGGCTATGGCTACACCTTC.

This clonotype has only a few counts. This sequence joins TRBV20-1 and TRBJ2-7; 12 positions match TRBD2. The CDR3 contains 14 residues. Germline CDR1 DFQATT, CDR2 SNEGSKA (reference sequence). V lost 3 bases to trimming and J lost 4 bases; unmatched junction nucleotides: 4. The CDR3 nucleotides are TGCAGTGCTAGCAAGACTAGCGGGGGTTACGAGCAGTACTTC. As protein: CSASKTSGGYEQYF.

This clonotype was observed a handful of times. The CDR3 nucleotides read TGCAGTGCTAAGAGTCCTAGCGGCTACGAGCAGTACTTC. It is translated as CSAKSPSGYEQYF. The chain joins TRBV20-1 to TRBJ2-7; 7 positions agree with TRBD2. The CDR3 contains 13 residues. The germline V gene has CDR1 DFQATT and CDR2 SNEGSKA (reference sequence). After removal of 4 bases from V and 3 bases from J, the junction contained 6 bases not matched to a gene.

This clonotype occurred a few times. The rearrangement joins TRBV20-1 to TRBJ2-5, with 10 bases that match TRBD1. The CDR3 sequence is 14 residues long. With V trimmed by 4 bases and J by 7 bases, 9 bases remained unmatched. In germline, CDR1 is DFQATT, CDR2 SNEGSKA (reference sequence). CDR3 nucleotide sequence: TGCAGTGCTAAAGCCGGGACAGGGGTCGCGACCCAGTACTTC. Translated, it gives CSAKAGTGVATQYF.

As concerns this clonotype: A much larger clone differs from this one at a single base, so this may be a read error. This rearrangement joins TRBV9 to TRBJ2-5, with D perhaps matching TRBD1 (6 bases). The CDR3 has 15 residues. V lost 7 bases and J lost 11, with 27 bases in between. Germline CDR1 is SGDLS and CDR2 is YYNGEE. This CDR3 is CASGKQGVVNNEQYF. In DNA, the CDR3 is TGTGCCAGCGGCAAACAGGGCGTCGTGAACAATGAGCAGTACTTC.

The CDR3 nucleotides are TGCGCCAGCAGCCAAGACGGCAGGGCGCAGTATTTT. The encoded protein is CASSQDGRAQYF. This chain joins TRBV4-1 and TRBJ2-3; D is perhaps TRBD1 (5 bases). The V end was cut by 0 bases, the J end by 10 bases, with 8 bases between. Germline CDR1 reads MGHRA; CDR2 reads YSYEKL. This CDR3 contains 12 residues.

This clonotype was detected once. The CDR3 loop is CASSLYGAVNTEAFF. The DNA for the CDR3 is TGTGCCAGCAGCTTGTATGGGGCTGTAAACACTGAAGCTTTCTTT. The rearrangement uses TRBV7-2 and TRBJ1-1, with a tentative D call TRBD1 (5 bases). Trimming pared 3 bases from V and 2 bases from J, leaving 13 bases between. Germline CDR1 SGHTA, CDR2 FQGNSA. The CDR3 runs 15 residues.

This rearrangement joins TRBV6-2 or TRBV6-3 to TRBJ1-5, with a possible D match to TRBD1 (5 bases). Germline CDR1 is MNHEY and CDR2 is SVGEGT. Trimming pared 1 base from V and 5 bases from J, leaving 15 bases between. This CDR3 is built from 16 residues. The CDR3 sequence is CASSYWQGETHQPQHF. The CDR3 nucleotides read TGTGCCAGCAGTTACTGGCAGGGCGAAACCCATCAGCCCCAGCATTTT.

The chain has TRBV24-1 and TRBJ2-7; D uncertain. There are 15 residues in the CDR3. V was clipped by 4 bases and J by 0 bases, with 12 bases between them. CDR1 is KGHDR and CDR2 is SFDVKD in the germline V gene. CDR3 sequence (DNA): TGTGCCACCAGTGACTCGCCAGAAAGCTCCTACGAGCAGTACTTC. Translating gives CATSDSPESSYEQYF.